This T cell receptor (beta chain) comes out of a study of T-cell memory formation after mild COVID-19. This clonotype was counted between two and nine times. Germline CDR1 reads SEHNR; CDR2 reads FQNEAQ (reference sequence). V was trimmed by 6 bases and J by 3 bases, leaving 14 bases between them. This CDR3 contains 14 residues. TCRdb processed the 5' RACE reads anew with MiXCR; each CDR3 protein has one entry. The table includes 550,000 to 650,000 distinct CDR3 sequences, roughly a sixth detected once. The sequence was collected from an adult woman who had mild COVID-19 (a few samples of this study predate the infection). Cell type and time point are not known. This chain uses TRBV7-9 with TRBJ1-1, with a weak D call TRBD1 (5 bases). The sequencing input was PBMCs or a T cell subset sorted from them (not recorded which). The CDR3 sequence: CASRTGLRDTEAFF. The DNA for the CDR3 is TGTGCCAGCAGAACGGGACTACGGGACACTGAAGCTTTCTTT.